A selection of T cell receptor beta chains follows, all from one sample in a study of spatial heterogeneity in lung cancer. TCRdb ran MiXCR on the 5' RACE reads and lists one entry per CDR3 protein. The data contain 40,000 to 55,000 distinct CDR3 sequences, roughly 13% of them singletons. The sample in question was PBMCs, obtained at surgery. Source of these receptors: a male donor with early-stage non-small cell lung cancer. Each CDR3 is given with its conserved first and last residue. Each record gives: V gene, D gene, CDR3 protein. D genes are given only for firm matches.

v_call: TRBV28
d_call: .
cdr3_aa: CASSLVRNQPQHF

v_call: TRBV12-3/TRBV12-4
d_call: .
cdr3_aa: CASSPSVRAEAFF

v_call: TRBV20-1
d_call: TRBD2
cdr3_aa: CSASSGGSSYEQYF

v_call: TRBV28
d_call: .
cdr3_aa: CASSLPGFSNQPQHF

v_call: TRBV6-1
d_call: .
cdr3_aa: CASSGTDNQPQHF

v_call: TRBV5-1
d_call: TRBD2
cdr3_aa: CASNWGGDTQYF

v_call: TRBV20-1
d_call: TRBD1
cdr3_aa: CSSVGTGLEGSYNEQFF

v_call: TRBV6-5
d_call: .
cdr3_aa: CASSYSGSVSGNTEAFF

v_call: TRBV11-2
d_call: .
cdr3_aa: CASSLVSRAEAFF

v_call: TRBV6-5
d_call: .
cdr3_aa: CASSYRGRIEQFF

v_call: TRBV6-2/TRBV6-3
d_call: .
cdr3_aa: CASSLVAERTDTQYF

v_call: TRBV12-3/TRBV12-4
d_call: TRBD1
cdr3_aa: CASSLGTGDEQYF

v_call: TRBV28
d_call: .
cdr3_aa: CASKGLDWGEQFF

v_call: TRBV29-1
d_call: TRBD1
cdr3_aa: CSVAGQGMNTEAFF

v_call: TRBV20-1
d_call: .
cdr3_aa: CSASGRNPNEKLFF

v_call: TRBV5-1
d_call: TRBD2
cdr3_aa: CASSSSGASTDTQYF

v_call: TRBV6-6
d_call: .
cdr3_aa: CASSYAAGEETQYF

v_call: TRBV29-1
d_call: .
cdr3_aa: CSVLSDTDTQYF

v_call: TRBV29-1
d_call: .
cdr3_aa: CSVEGGAGNEKLFF

v_call: TRBV4-2
d_call: TRBD2
cdr3_aa: CASSQTSGYEQYF

v_call: TRBV5-5
d_call: .
cdr3_aa: CASSLKREYQPQHF

v_call: TRBV2
d_call: .
cdr3_aa: CASSDRDYEQYF

v_call: TRBV9
d_call: .
cdr3_aa: CASSSQGGDYGYTF

v_call: TRBV29-1
d_call: TRBD2
cdr3_aa: CSGKLAGDANEQFF

v_call: TRBV2
d_call: .
cdr3_aa: CASSYHAGNTEAFF

v_call: TRBV7-6
d_call: .
cdr3_aa: CASSLAGGASTDTQYF

v_call: TRBV11-2
d_call: .
cdr3_aa: CASSSLAGAGEVDTQYF

v_call: TRBV13
d_call: .
cdr3_aa: CASSLRGAANTEAFF

v_call: TRBV19
d_call: .
cdr3_aa: CASSIGHMNTEAFF

v_call: TRBV6-6
d_call: TRBD1
cdr3_aa: CASSDTGATNEKLFF

v_call: TRBV6-5
d_call: .
cdr3_aa: CASSYVQGAYEQYF

v_call: TRBV6-5
d_call: .
cdr3_aa: CASSYKGPYNEQFF

v_call: TRBV4-3
d_call: TRBD2
cdr3_aa: CASSPGLAYNEQFF

v_call: TRBV28
d_call: .
cdr3_aa: CASSDPSRTNTGELFF

v_call: TRBV20-1
d_call: TRBD2
cdr3_aa: CSARPGSGDEQFF

v_call: TRBV4-1
d_call: .
cdr3_aa: CASSRGSGNTEAFF

v_call: TRBV5-1
d_call: TRBD2
cdr3_aa: CASSLLGGYSTDTQYF

v_call: TRBV12-3/TRBV12-4
d_call: .
cdr3_aa: CASSASGETQYF

v_call: TRBV20-1
d_call: .
cdr3_aa: CSARVLSSSTDTQYF

v_call: TRBV5-4
d_call: .
cdr3_aa: CASSAGVLQETQYF

v_call: TRBV27
d_call: .
cdr3_aa: CASSFTANYGYTF